This entry lists 11 T cell receptor beta chains sequenced from one sample in a study of PD-1 blockade in classical Hodgkin lymphoma. Time point reported: cycle 4 day 1 (C4D1), after around six weeks of nivolumab. Every one of the patients relapsed after autologous stem cell transplantation (brentuximab vedotin exposure was variable). Clones were sequenced by immunoSEQ multiplex PCR, and TCRdb holds only the in-frame ones, with some missing. Of around 53,000 clones in the sample, approximately 76% were seen once. The sequenced sample was peripheral blood mononuclear cells (PBMCs), obtained before the fourth cycle of nivolumab. All receptors derive from a human donor with classical Hodgkin lymphoma.

This sequence joins TRBV5-5 and TRBJ1-2; D call uncertain. The germline CDR1 and CDR2 sequences are SGHKS and YYEKEE (reference sequence). V lost 2 bases to trimming and J lost 2 bases, with 1 base between them. The CDR3 is made up of 11 amino acids. CDR3 region: CASSFNYGYTF. The CDR3 DNA is TGTGCCAGCAGCTTCAACTATGGCTACACCTTC.

The chain is built from TRBV2 and TRBJ2-5, with 7 bases matching TRBD2. Germline loops: CDR1 SNHLY, CDR2 FYNNEI. V was pared by 8 bases and J by 1 base, with 1 base of the junction left unmatched. The CDR3 is made up of 12 amino acids. CDR3 sequence: CASGLGQETQYF. The CDR3 bases are TGTGCCAGCGGACTAGGCCAAGAGACCCAGTACTTC.

The rearrangement joins TRBV5-6 to TRBJ2-5; no firm D call. Trimming stripped 0 bases from V and 1 base from J, with 4 bases between. The CDR3 has 13 amino acids. The germline V gene encodes CDR1 SGHDT and CDR2 YYEEEE. CDR3 in DNA: TGTGCCAGCAGCTTGGTATTCCAAGAGACCCAGTACTTC. Translating it yields CASSLVFQETQYF.

The chain uses TRBV6-1 and TRBJ2-2, with 14 bases aligning to TRBD2. J gave up 4 bases and V 1 base, and 5 bases lay outside the gene matches. The germline V gene encodes CDR1 MNHNS and CDR2 SASEGT. This CDR3 is 18 amino acids long. The CDR3 region has the DNA TGTGCCAGCAGTGAAGGACTAGCGGGAGGGCCAGGCACCGGGGAGCTGTTTTTT. This sequence encodes CASSEGLAGGPGTGELFF.

The rearrangement uses TRBV19 and TRBJ1-2; 7 nucleotides line up with TRBD1. V was pared by 3 bases and J by 8 bases, with 9 bases of the junction left unmatched. Germline V gene data show CDR1 as LNHDA and CDR2 as SQIVND (reference sequence). The CDR3 has 14 residues. The chain's CDR3 is CASSITYRGRGYTF. The CDR3, as DNA: TGTGCCAGTAGTATTACTTACAGGGGCCGAGGCTACACCTTC.

This clone was counted only a few times. The rearrangement joins TRBV28 to TRBJ2-7, with D unclear. Between the trimmed V and J ends, which lost 8 bases and 3 bases, there was a span of 11 bases. From germline, CDR1 is MDHEN and CDR2 SYDVKM. The CDR3 is 12 residues long. The CDR3 sequence: CASSWVGYEQYF. DNA of the CDR3: TGTGCCAGCTCCTGGGTGGGCTACGAGCAGTACTTC.

The chain links TRBV2 to TRBJ2-2; D remains ambiguous. The CDR3 runs 16 residues. CDR1 is SNHLY, CDR2 FYNNEI, per germline. Trimming removed 4 bases from V and 0 bases from J, with 12 bases in between. CDR3 loop: CASSVERATNTGELFF. The CDR3 DNA reads TGTGCCAGCAGTGTGGAAAGGGCTACGAACACCGGGGAGCTGTTTTTT.

The chain links TRBV18 to TRBJ1-2; 7 positions agree with TRBD1. The V gene end was trimmed by 2 bases and the J gene end by 5 bases; junction bases not matched to a gene: 2. The CDR3 consists of 13 residues. Germline V gene sequence: CDR1 KGHSH, CDR2 LQKENI. The CDR3 nucleotides are TGTGCCAGCTCACCAGGGACAGAGTATGGCTACACCTTC. Translating it yields CASSPGTEYGYTF.

This chain uses TRBV4-1 with TRBJ2-1, with 9 bases aligning to TRBD1. Losses at the gene ends were 4 bases for V and 6 bases for J; bases not matched to a gene: 13. In germline, CDR1 is MGHRA, CDR2 YSYEKL. CDR3 length equals 17 residues. CDR3 sequence: CASSPQWTQGAGNEQFF. The CDR3 nucleotides are TGCGCCAGCAGCCCACAGTGGACACAGGGGGCAGGCAATGAGCAGTTCTTC.

This clone was counted between two and nine times. The chain recombines TRBV6-6 with TRBJ2-3; TRBD2 is a possible D gene (5 bases). The CDR3 consists of 15 residues. V was clipped by 5 bases and J by 0 bases, with 12 bases between them. Germline CDR1 is MNHNY and CDR2 is SVGAGI (reference sequence). The chain's CDR3 is CASSKDFSSTDTQYF. CDR3 in DNA: TGTGCCAGCAGTAAGGACTTTTCAAGCACAGATACGCAGTATTTT.

The chain links TRBV5-4 to TRBJ2-1; 7 bases match TRBD1. This CDR3 region has 15 residues. In germline, CDR1 is SGHNT, CDR2 YYREEE (reference sequence). The trim removed 4 bases at V and 0 bases at J, leaving 4 bases unmatched. The CDR3 loop reads CASSPAGGSYNEQFF. The CDR3 region has the DNA TGTGCCAGCAGCCCCGCAGGGGGCTCCTACAATGAGCAGTTCTTC.